This T cell receptor beta chain was recovered during a study of blood T cell repertoires in COVID-19. Study-level information: Specimens from acute and convalescent COVID-19 originated in the United States, Italy and Spain. Sources were T cells, B-cell-depleted T cells, or PBMCs; the material itself was cDNA or gDNA.

The CDR3 consists of 12 residues. CDR1 is SGHTA and CDR2 is FQGNSA in the germline V gene. Trimming removed 3 bases from V and 8 bases from J, with 10 bases in between. Original analysis: Cell counts per sample came from amplifying reference gene primers. Repertoires were generated with immunoSEQ multiplex PCR, while TCRdb's copy carries only in-frame clones and drops some. V and J calls and clone size are those listed in that table; D and trimming were worked out from the DNA. Among over 250,000 clones listed, 65% to 90% were seen once. The chain joins TRBV7-2 to TRBJ1-2; no firm D call. The sequenced material came from peripheral blood. The sequence was obtained from a human donor in a cohort sampled during active COVID-19. For the CDR3, the DNA is TGTGCCAGCAGCTTCCCAGGTTTGGGCTACACCTTC. Protein: CASSFPGLGYTF. Based on the CDR3 plus reference TRBV7-2 and TRBJ1-2, the full variable domain is GAGVSQSPSNKVTEKGKDVELRCDPISGHTALYWYRQSLGQGLEFLIYFQGNSAPDKSGLPSDRFSAERTGGSVSTLTIQRTQQEDSAVYLCASSFPGLGYTFGSGTRLTVV.